The T cell receptor beta chain under discussion was sequenced for a study of cytomegalovirus exposure and HLA in healthy donors. Trimming removed 4 bases from V and 2 bases from J; junction bases left unmatched: 4. The CDR3 totals 14 residues. Germline lookup yields CDR1 MGHRA and CDR2 YSYEKL. PCR involved 60 Vbeta and 13 Jbeta primers. Sequenced by immunoSEQ multiplex PCR; TCRdb stores in-frame clones only, minus some. The data hold some 170,000 clones, with approximately 79% observed a single time. This receptor was obtained from a man aged 35 to 55 in good health and CMV-seropositive. Input material: PBMCs. This chain joins TRBV4-1 and TRBJ2-5; 7 bases line up with TRBD1. The CDR3 sequence: CASSPSGQQETQYF. DNA for the CDR3: TGCGCCAGCAGCCCCTCGGGACAGCAAGAGACCCAGTACTTC.